Each of the 16 T cell receptor beta chains below was sequenced from the same sample in a study of radiation and T cells in renal cell carcinoma. Time point denoted: blood 4 weeks post-SBRT, at nephrectomy. Treatment here: 15 Gy SBRT to primary tumor, nephrectomy 4 weeks later. The method was immunoSEQ multiplex PCR; TCRdb's version includes in-frame clones alone and lacks a portion of them. The sample lists about 170,000 clones; about 87% were seen once. The sample was blood, taken from a patient whose treatment included radiotherapy and nephrectomy. The receptors derive from a woman in her forties or fifties with renal cell carcinoma.

V is TRBV7-9 and J is TRBJ1-2; D is uncertain. V lost 3 bases to trimming and J lost 2 bases, with 16 bases between them. In germline, CDR1 is SEHNR, CDR2 FQNEAQ (reference sequence). The CDR3 runs to 16 residues. CDR3: CASSFLDGNRNYGYTF. The CDR3 DNA is TGTGCCAGCAGCTTCCTTGACGGAAATCGAAACTATGGCTACACCTTC.

Points on this clone: The DNA is left out, because the CDR3 cannot be placed on it with certainty; the CDR3 is given as TCRdb lists it. V gene TRBV11-3 combines with J gene TRBJ2-7. Both ends counted, the CDR3 spans 14 residues. Germline V CDR1 and CDR2: SGHNT, YENEEA. The chain's CDR3 is CASSFSGPGGEQYF.

The CDR3 bases are TGTGCCAGCTCACCAGGCACAGATACGCAGTATTTT. As protein: CASSPGTDTQYF. The J gene is TRBJ2-3, the V gene TRBV18; no firm D call. Germline-derived CDR1 and CDR2 are KGHSH and LQKENI. V was trimmed by 2 bases and J by 1 base, leaving 1 base between them. This CDR3 region has 12 residues.

This clone has only one observation. This sequence joins TRBV7-2 and TRBJ2-7, with D uncertain. The CDR3 sequence is 12 residues long. Germline CDR1 SGHTA, CDR2 FQGNSA. V lost 2 bases, J lost 2 bases, and 4 bases lay in between. CDR3 sequence: CASSLSPYEQYF. The CDR3, as DNA: TGTGCCAGCAGCTTAAGCCCCTACGAGCAGTACTTC. The full variable domain, in which reference TRBV7-2 and TRBJ2-7 provide the parts outside the CDR3, is GAGVSQSPSNKVTEKGKDVELRCDPISGHTALYWYRQSLGQGLEFLIYFQGNSAPDKSGLPSDRFSAERTGGSVSTLTIQRTQQEDSAVYLCASSLSPYEQYFGPGTRLTVT.

The CDR3 sequence is CASSSTGTYGYTF. CDR3 sequence (DNA): TGTGCCAGCAGCTCGACAGGGACCTATGGCTACACCTTC. The chain links TRBV5-4 to TRBJ1-2; 7 bases align to TRBD1. The CDR3 length is 13 residues. V lost 3 bases and J lost 4; bases outside the gene matches: 3. Germline CDR1 reads SGHNT; CDR2 reads YYREEE (reference sequence).

This rearrangement joins TRBV5-1 to TRBJ1-1, with D perhaps matching TRBD1 (6 bases). The CDR3 has 14 amino acids. Trimming shortened V by 0 bases and J by 5 bases, and 11 bases separated the two germline ends. Germline V gene sequence: CDR1 SGHRS, CDR2 YFSETQ. The CDR3 DNA sequence: TGCGCCAGCAGCTTGGCAGGGGTTCGGACTGAAGCTTTCTTT. Translating gives CASSLAGVRTEAFF.

The chain joins TRBV18 to TRBJ1-1; no firm D call. The V gene lost 1 base and the J gene lost 1 base, with 13 bases spanning the gap. Germline CDR1 reads KGHSH; CDR2 reads LQKENI. This CDR3 region has 16 residues. The CDR3 coding sequence is TGTGCCAGCTCACCACGGGGAATGTCTGCGAACACTGAAGCTTTCTTT. It translates to CASSPRGMSANTEAFF.

The chain has TRBV7-9 and TRBJ1-5, with D possibly TRBD1 on 5 matching bases. Trimming removed 5 bases at V and 2 bases at J, with 22 bases between. The CDR3 is 18 residues long. Germline loops: CDR1 SEHNR, CDR2 FQNEAQ (reference sequence). The CDR3 DNA is TGTGCCAGCAGCAAGGATACTCGGGACCGCTCGGGCAATCAGCCCCAGCATTTT. As protein: CASSKDTRDRSGNQPQHF.

The rearrangement uses TRBV19 and TRBJ1-2; D possibly corresponds to TRBD1 (6 bases). The CDR3 loop spans 12 amino acids. Germline V CDR1 and CDR2: LNHDA, SQIVND (reference sequence). Trimming removed 5 bases at V and 9 bases at J, with 13 bases between. In DNA form, the CDR3 reads TGTGCCAGTAGTCGTTGGGACAATCGCTACACCTTC. Its translation: CASSRWDNRYTF.

The CDR3 DNA follows: TGTGCCAGCAGTGAAGGACAGGTAGCCTATGGCTACACCTTC. Translation gives CASSEGQVAYGYTF. V is TRBV6-1 and J is TRBJ1-2; a possible D gene is TRBD1 (6 bases). This CDR3 comprises 14 residues. Germline CDR1 and CDR2: MNHNS and SASEGT. The ends were cut back, 1 base at V and 4 bases at J, with 10 bases in the middle.

The V and J genes are TRBV5-8 and TRBJ1-6; D is ambiguous. V was cut by 4 bases and J by 14 bases, with 10 bases left in between. The V gene's germline CDR1 is SGHTS and CDR2 YDEGEE. The CDR3 runs 11 residues. CDR3 nucleotide sequence: TGTGCCAGCAGCGGTAACAGAGCCCTCCACTTT. This gives the protein CASSGNRALHF.

The chain employs TRBV29-1 and TRBJ1-2, with 8 bases aligning to TRBD1. This CDR3 spans 13 amino acids. CDR1 SQVTM and CDR2 ANQGSEA come from the germline V gene. V gave up 7 bases and J gave up 3 bases; unmatched junction bases: 7. The CDR3 coding sequence is TGCAGCGCAGGACAGGGAATGGACTATGGCTACACCTTC. Its translation: CSAGQGMDYGYTF.

This rearrangement joins TRBV7-8 to TRBJ2-2; D is possibly TRBD1 (6 bases). Trimming left V 0 bases short and J 2 bases short, with 7 bases between. From germline, CDR1 is SGHVS and CDR2 FQNEAQ. The CDR3 totals 15 residues. CDR3 sequence (DNA): TGTGCCAGCAGCTTAGCGGACAGCAACACCGGGGAGCTGTTTTTT. The encoded protein is CASSLADSNTGELFF. Together with reference TRBV7-8 and TRBJ2-2, the CDR3 gives the full variable domain: GAGVSQSPRYKVAKRGQDVALRCDPISGHVSLFWYQQALGQGPEFLTYFQNEAQLDKSGLPSDRFFAERPEGSVSTLKIQRTQQEDSAVYLCASSLADSNTGELFFGEGSRLTVL.

The chain employs TRBV5-1 and TRBJ2-5; D possibly corresponds to TRBD1 (6 bases). The germline V gene has CDR1 SGHRS and CDR2 YFSETQ. Trimming shortened V by 0 bases and J by 5 bases, and 11 bases separated the two germline ends. This CDR3 comprises 14 residues. CDR3 nucleotide sequence: TGCGCCAGCAGCTTGGCAGGGGCGAGGGAGACCCAGTACTTC. Protein: CASSLAGARETQYF.

This chain joins TRBV18 and TRBJ1-1, with D possibly TRBD1 on 5 matching bases. V lost 1 base, J lost 5 bases, and 14 bases lay in between. The CDR3 runs 15 residues. Germline CDR1 and CDR2: KGHSH and LQKENI. DNA of the CDR3: TGTGCCAGCTCACCACTGGAAGGGGTGAGGACTGAAGCTTTCTTT. Translation: CASSPLEGVRTEAFF.

The chain is built from TRBV19 and TRBJ1-6, with TRBD1 as a possible D gene (6 bases). V lost 3 bases, J lost 7 bases, and 13 bases lay in between. Germline-derived CDR1 and CDR2 are LNHDA and SQIVND (reference sequence). The CDR3 spans 15 residues. The DNA for the CDR3 is TGTGCCAGTAGTATGGTACAGGGAATGAATTCACCCCTCCACTTT. Amino acid sequence: CASSMVQGMNSPLHF.